The 5 T cell receptor beta chains reported below all come from one sample, sequenced in a study of blood T cell repertoires in COVID-19. Clones were read by immunoSEQ multiplex PCR, and TCRdb kept only the in-frame ones, dropping some. The repertoire holds 270,000 or so clones, with 84% as singletons. Sequencing was performed on peripheral blood. These receptors originate from a human donor in a cohort sampled during active COVID-19.

The gene calls are TRBV2 and TRBJ1-5; TRBD1 aligns across 12 bases. Germline CDR1 SNHLY, CDR2 FYNNEI. After removal of 6 bases from V and 6 bases from J, the junction contained 6 bases not matched to a gene. The CDR3 is made up of 15 amino acids. The CDR3 DNA sequence: TGTGCCAGCAGGGGGACAGGGGGCGCGATTCAGCCCCAGCATTTT. This translates into CASRGTGGAIQPQHF.

This chain uses TRBV6-5 with TRBJ2-7, with a tentative D call TRBD2 (5 bases). CDR3 length: 14 residues. Trimming removed 7 bases from V and 2 bases from J, with 15 bases in between. The V gene's germline CDR1 is MNHEY and CDR2 SVGAGI. The CDR3 sequence: CASIRAAGAYEQYF. The CDR3, as DNA: TGTGCCAGCATAAGAGCGGCAGGAGCCTACGAGCAGTACTTC.

This sequence joins TRBV6-5 and TRBJ1-2; TRBD1 might be the D (6 bases). The CDR3 has 13 residues. From germline, CDR1 is MNHEY and CDR2 SVGAGI. The V end lost 5 bases, the J end lost 4 bases, and 11 bases lay between the germline ends. In DNA, the CDR3 is TGTGCCAGCAGTCGACAGGCTACCTATGGCTACACCTTC. This sequence encodes CASSRQATYGYTF.

The rearrangement links TRBV3-1 (or the pseudogene TRBV3-2) to TRBJ1-4; no clear D. CDR1 is LGHDT and CDR2 is YNNKEL in the germline V gene (reference sequence). V lost 2 bases and J 5 bases, leaving 9 bases between the germline ends. This CDR3 region has 14 residues. CDR3 region: CASSQLWHNEKLFF. The CDR3 DNA is TGTGCCAGCAGCCAACTGTGGCACAATGAAAAACTGTTTTTT.

The chain recombines TRBV4-3 with TRBJ2-2, with 8 bases matching TRBD1. Losses at the gene ends were 4 bases for V and 6 bases for J; bases not matched to a gene: 10. This CDR3 contains 16 residues. CDR1 and CDR2 (germline): LGHNA, YSLEER. CDR3 region: CASSRLTGAGSGELFF. Here the CDR3 DNA reads TGCGCCAGCAGCCGCTTGACAGGGGCCGGTTCCGGGGAGCTGTTTTTT.